These T cell receptor beta chains were read from a single sample in a study of T cell responses to AZD1222 COVID-19 vaccine. Data came from immunoSEQ multiplex PCR; TCRdb stores just in-frame clones and leaves some out. The table shows 70,000 or so clones, with roughly 86% occurring only once. Sequenced here: peripheral blood, sampled on day 0 of AZD1222 vaccination. These receptors all stem from an adult in good health. Each CDR3 is given with its conserved first and last residue.

v_call cdr3_aa
TRBV14 CASSQEIGYEQFF
TRBV3-1/TRBV3-2 CASSQPGRKQETQYF
TRBV12-3/TRBV12-4 CASSLGGPDTQYF
TRBV30 CAWSVRGADTGELFF
TRBV28 CASSRDRGSPLHF
TRBV6-5 CASSALGGASGYTF
TRBV5-1 CASSLGVRAPSTDTQYF
TRBV28 CASSRGLGNYGYTF
TRBV5-1 CASSLGGLSSGSREQYF
TRBV9 CASSVDGGSPLHF
TRBV21-1 CASSKGLAGELFF
TRBV25-1 CASRGTSGPTGELFF
TRBV6-1 CASSEAMRGAQETQYF
TRBV6-4 CASSLGSNQPQHF
TRBV19 CASSSKSPGFYEQYF
TRBV7-3 CASSPWTGGNEQFF
TRBV5-4 CASSFRDTSGNTIYF
TRBV5-4 CASSSRQSSYNSPLHF
TRBV28 CASSLSGGRTEAFF
TRBV19 CASSMWGRQGDTQYF
TRBV7-2 CASSLVGGSDSPLHF
TRBV28 CASSFFARGGTGELFF
TRBV6-5 CASSYSWQGTEAFF
TRBV19 CASSTSGIVTQYF
TRBV7-2 CASSLDSYDTGELFF
TRBV6-1 CASSEQWGDGYTF
TRBV10-1 CASSDQVTEEAFF
TRBV19 CASSTGPSSYNEQFF
TRBV28 CASSLLGPNSPLHF
TRBV27 CASSFADTQYF
TRBV29-1 CSVLTRLNEQFF